This T cell receptor (beta chain) derives from a study of shared clonotypes between healthy human individuals. The CDR3 extends over 15 amino acids. Germline CDR1 LGHNA, CDR2 YSLEER. Study-wide points: Only blood samples were collected, and tissue repertoires likely differ.

At the deep level, the assay was run. TCRdb's table, derived via immunoSEQ multiplex PCR, lists solely in-frame clones and lacks some. The table shows around 430,000 clones, with roughly three quarters occurring only once. Points on this clone: Its cognate antigen is unknown. A far larger clone is one base from this, pointing to a likely read error.

Sequencing was done on a sample of PBMCs. This chain joins TRBV4-3 and TRBJ2-1, with 10 bases fitting TRBD2. This TCR derives from a middle-aged woman in good health. Some clones in this sample may be carry-over from other donors' samples. DNA for the CDR3: TGCGCCAGCAACCAAGCTAGCGGGGGTTACAATGAGCAGTTCTTC. Translation: CASNQASGGYNEQFF.